This is a list of T cell receptor beta chains from one sample in a study of CD8+ T cells in alopecia areata. Here immunoSEQ multiplex PCR was the method, and the copy in TCRdb shows in-frame clones only, minus some. This table holds about 190,000 clones, 59% found once. The sample in question was CD4+ T cells sorted from blood, obtained at week 0. Receptors originate from a human donor with alopecia areata. The CDR3 runs from the conserved cysteine through the conserved F or W. D genes are given only for firm matches. The size of a clone is reported for some rows only, either as once, few or many, or as a class for expanded clones.

v_gene: TRBV7-6; abundance: -; j_gene: TRBJ1-5; d_gene: -; CDR3nt: TGTGCCAGCAGCGCCAACAGGGCAGAGCAGCCCCAGCATTTT; CDR3aa: CASSANRAEQPQHF
v_gene: TRBV7-8; abundance: few; j_gene: TRBJ1-5; d_gene: -; CDR3nt: TGTGCCAGCAGCCAAAGGACAGCCAATCAGCCCCAGCATTTT; CDR3aa: CASSQRTANQPQHF
v_gene: TRBV2; abundance: -; j_gene: TRBJ1-5; d_gene: -; CDR3nt: TGTGCCAGCAGTGGGACAGACCTCAATCAGCCCCAGCATTTT; CDR3aa: CASSGTDLNQPQHF
v_gene: TRBV4-1; abundance: -; j_gene: TRBJ2-5; d_gene: TRBD2; CDR3nt: TGCGCCAGCAGCCAAGCTTTAGGCGGGGGGCTTGAGACCCAGTACTTC; CDR3aa: CASSQALGGGLETQYF
v_gene: TRBV9; abundance: -; j_gene: TRBJ2-3; d_gene: -; CDR3nt: TGTGCCAGCAGCGTAGGGGGATCCGCAGATACGCAGTATTTT; CDR3aa: CASSVGGSADTQYF
v_gene: TRBV30; abundance: few; j_gene: TRBJ2-7; d_gene: TRBD1; CDR3nt: TGTGCCTGGAGCGCGACAGGGATCGAGCAGTACTTC; CDR3aa: CAWSATGIEQYF
v_gene: TRBV5-1; abundance: -; j_gene: TRBJ1-4; d_gene: TRBD1; CDR3nt: TGCGCCAGCAGCTTGGGGGACAGATATGCAACTAATGAAAAACTGTTTTTT; CDR3aa: CASSLGDRYATNEKLFF
v_gene: TRBV11-1; abundance: -; j_gene: TRBJ2-1; d_gene: TRBD1; CDR3nt: TGTGCCAGCAGTAACAGGGGGTCGGGTGGTGAGCAGTTCTTC; CDR3aa: CASSNRGSGGEQFF
v_gene: TRBV29-1; abundance: -; j_gene: TRBJ2-3; d_gene: -; CDR3nt: TGCAGCGTTGAAGATCTTTTTAGGGGGGGGCACACAGATACGCAGTATTTT; CDR3aa: CSVEDLFRGGHTDTQYF
v_gene: TRBV2; abundance: few; j_gene: TRBJ2-4; d_gene: -; CDR3nt: TGTGCCAGCAGGGGACCGGAGGACATTCAGTACTTC; CDR3aa: CASRGPEDIQYF